This passage covers 15 T cell receptor beta chains from one sample sequenced in a study of graft-versus-host responses after intestinal transplantation. Assay: immunoSEQ multiplex PCR; the TCRdb copy retains only in-frame clones and omits some. The sample carries 74,000 or so clones, around 93% recorded once. This material consisted of PBMCs, taken 98 days after intestinal transplantation. The receptors stem from a human patient who received an intestinal transplant, so some T cells may come from the graft donor.

V and J are TRBV28 and TRBJ2-7; D might be TRBD1 or TRBD2, each matching 6 bases. Germline V gene data show CDR1 as MDHEN and CDR2 as SYDVKM. CDR3 length: 13 residues. Trimming pared 5 bases from V and 6 bases from J, leaving 14 bases between. CDR3 residues: CASSPPGAGEQYF. CDR3 coding DNA: TGTGCCAGCAGTCCCCCGGGGGCTGGCGAGCAGTACTTC. The full variable domain, in which reference TRBV28 and TRBJ2-7 provide the parts outside the CDR3, is DVKVTQSSRYLVKRTGEKVFLECVQDMDHENMFWYRQDPGLGLRLIYFSYDVKMKEKGDIPEGYSVSREKKERFSLILESASTNQTSMYLCASSPPGAGEQYFGPGTRLTVT.

The rearrangement joins TRBV5-1 to TRBJ2-5; 9 positions match TRBD2. The germline V gene has CDR1 SGHRS and CDR2 YFSETQ. This CDR3 spans 17 amino acids. V trimming: 2 bases; J trimming: 1 base; junction bases outside the gene matches: 9. CDR3 coding DNA: TGCGCCAGCAGCTTTTACGTCCTAGCGGGAACCCAAGAGACCCAGTACTTC. Its protein product is CASSFYVLAGTQETQYF. The full variable domain, with the rest looked up from reference TRBV5-1 and TRBJ2-5, is KAGVTQTPRYLIKTRGQQVTLSCSPISGHRSVSWYQQTPGQGLQFLFEYFSETQRNKGNFPGRFSGRQFSNSRSEMNVSTLELGDSALYLCASSFYVLAGTQETQYFGPGTRLLVL.

The chain employs TRBV6-5 and TRBJ1-6; TRBD1 matches at 7 bases. The junction had 3 bases not matched to a gene; V was cut back by 4 bases and J by 3 bases. Germline V lookup: CDR1 MNHEY, CDR2 SVGAGI. The CDR3 totals 15 residues. CDR3 DNA: TGTGCCAGCAGTTTACAGGGGAGCTATAATTCACCCCTCCACTTT. Amino acid sequence: CASSLQGSYNSPLHF.

The genes are TRBV5-1 and TRBJ2-7; D possibly corresponds to TRBD1 (5 bases). The CDR3 is 12 amino acids. Trimming cost V 0 bases and J 7 bases, with 8 bases left between them. Germline CDR1 SGHRS, CDR2 YFSETQ. The CDR3 DNA follows: TGCGCCAGCAGCTTGGGGGCAGGGGAGCAGTACTTC. This gives the protein CASSLGAGEQYF.

This rearrangement joins TRBV7-3 to TRBJ2-5, with D possibly TRBD2 on 6 matching bases. The V gene lost 8 bases and the J gene lost 8 bases, with 15 bases spanning the gap. This CDR3 has 12 residues. The germline V gene has CDR1 SGHTA and CDR2 FQGTGA. The CDR3 bases are TGTGCCAGCGGGGACTTCACCGGTACCCAGTACTTC. It codes for CASGDFTGTQYF.

The rearrangement uses TRBV7-9 and TRBJ2-1; TRBD1 might be the D (5 bases). From germline, CDR1 is SEHNR and CDR2 FQNEAQ (reference sequence). The CDR3 runs to 14 residues. Trimming shortened V by 2 bases and J by 4 bases, and 9 bases separated the two germline ends. CDR3 in DNA: TGTGCCAGCAGCTTACCAGGGATATACAATGAGCAGTTCTTC. Its protein is CASSLPGIYNEQFF.

The chain recombines TRBV6-5 with TRBJ1-1; TRBD1 agrees at 7 bases. V gave up 0 bases and J gave up 6 bases; unmatched junction bases: 10. The V gene's germline CDR1 is MNHEY and CDR2 SVGAGI. This CDR3 is built from 16 residues. The CDR3 region has the DNA TGTGCCAGCAGTTACTCCGCAGGGACAGTAGGCTCTGAAGCTTTCTTT. This sequence encodes CASSYSAGTVGSEAFF.

The CDR3 nucleotides are TGTGCCTGGAGTGTACTGGGACGGAGCTCCTACGAGCAGTACTTC. This gives the protein CAWSVLGRSSYEQYF. The rearrangement joins TRBV30 to TRBJ2-7, with D perhaps assigned TRBD1 or TRBD2 (5 bases each). V lost 0 bases and J lost 0, with 12 bases in between. The CDR3 totals 15 residues. CDR1 is GTSNPN, CDR2 SVGIG, per germline (reference sequence). The variable domain in full, completed from reference TRBV30 and TRBJ2-7, reads SQTIHQWPATLVQPVGSPLSLECTVEGTSNPNLYWYRQAAGRGLQLLFYSVGIGQISSEVPQNLSASRPQDRQFILSSKKLLLSDSGFYLCAWSVLGRSSYEQYFGPGTRLTVT.

V usage is TRBV10-3 and J usage is TRBJ2-5, with D hard to call. Germline loops: CDR1 ENHRY, CDR2 SYGVKD. This CDR3 has 15 residues. The V gene lost 2 bases and the J gene lost 4 bases, with 14 bases spanning the gap. Written as DNA, the CDR3 is TGTGCCATCAGTGAGGCGGATCGTAAGGGAGAGACCCAGTACTTC. This gives the protein CAISEADRKGETQYF.

In DNA, the CDR3 is TGTGCCACCAGCAGACGCATCCAAGAGACCCAGTACTTC. Protein: CATSRRIQETQYF. The rearrangement joins TRBV15 to TRBJ2-5; no definite D call. CDR3 size: 13 residues. Trimming took 2 bases from V and 1 from J, leaving 5 bases between them. The germline gives CDR1 LNHNV, CDR2 YYDKDF (reference sequence).

The V and J genes are TRBV16 and TRBJ2-1, with TRBD2 matching 8 bases. This CDR3 has 16 residues. The germline V gene encodes CDR1 KGHSY and CDR2 FQNENV. With 5 bases clipped from V and 0 bases from J, the junction kept 6 bases outside the gene matches. CDR3 bases: TGTGCCAGCAGCTTCTTAGCGGGAAGCTCCTACAATGAGCAGTTCTTC. Its translation is CASSFLAGSSYNEQFF.

The V gene is TRBV2, the J gene TRBJ2-2; D uncertain. Germline V gives CDR1 SNHLY, CDR2 FYNNEI. V was cut by 4 bases and J by 6 bases, with 3 bases left in between. The CDR3 is 11 amino acids. CDR3 in DNA: TGTGCCAGCAGTGGCCCCGGGGAGCTGTTTTTT. Residues: CASSGPGELFF.

This clone was picked up one time. Germline and junction disagree at one end, which may indicate a read error. This chain joins TRBV7-7 and TRBJ2-1; D is perhaps TRBD1 (6 bases). Germline loops: CDR1 SSHAT, CDR2 FNYEAQ (reference sequence). The CDR3 runs to 15 residues. The CDR3 sequence is CASSCTGRVRNEQFF. The CDR3, as DNA: TGTGCTAGCAGCTGTACAGGGCGGGTACGCAATGAGCAGTTCTTC.

V gene TRBV7-9 combines with J gene TRBJ1-1; 7 bases align to TRBD1. Losses at the gene ends were 5 bases for V and 4 bases for J; bases not matched to a gene: 16. The CDR3 has 17 residues. Per germline, CDR1 SEHNR and CDR2 FQNEAQ (reference sequence). The CDR3: CASSLTGVGKRITEAFF. The CDR3 DNA reads as TGTGCCAGCAGCCTTACAGGGGTTGGTAAAAGGATCACTGAAGCTTTCTTT.

The chain recombines TRBV5-4 with TRBJ2-3, with 7 positions matching TRBD2. The CDR3 length is 15 residues. Germline V CDR1 and CDR2: SGHNT, YYREEE (reference sequence). The V gene end was trimmed by 4 bases and the J gene end by 2 bases; junction bases not matched to a gene: 7. The CDR3 is CASSLAASPTDTQYF. The CDR3 coding sequence is TGTGCCAGCAGCCTAGCGGCTAGCCCCACAGATACGCAGTATTTT.